This TCR beta chain was observed in a study of cytomegalovirus exposure and HLA in healthy donors. Per the germline V gene, CDR1 is LNHDA and CDR2 is SQIVND (reference sequence). The V end lost 5 bases, the J end lost 4 bases, and 8 bases lay between the germline ends. The length of the CDR3 is 12 residues. Sequencing was performed with immunoSEQ multiplex PCR; in TCRdb, only in-frame clones are kept and a portion is missing. The table records some 170,000 clones, approximately 87% of them present only once. The sequenced sample was PBMCs. This clonotype was sampled from a woman in her thirties in good health and CMV-seronegative. V is TRBV19 and J is TRBJ1-2, with D possibly being TRBD1 (6 bases). CDR3 nucleotide sequence: TGTGCCAGTAGTTCCAGGGGCTATGGCTACACCTTC. It codes for CASSSRGYGYTF.